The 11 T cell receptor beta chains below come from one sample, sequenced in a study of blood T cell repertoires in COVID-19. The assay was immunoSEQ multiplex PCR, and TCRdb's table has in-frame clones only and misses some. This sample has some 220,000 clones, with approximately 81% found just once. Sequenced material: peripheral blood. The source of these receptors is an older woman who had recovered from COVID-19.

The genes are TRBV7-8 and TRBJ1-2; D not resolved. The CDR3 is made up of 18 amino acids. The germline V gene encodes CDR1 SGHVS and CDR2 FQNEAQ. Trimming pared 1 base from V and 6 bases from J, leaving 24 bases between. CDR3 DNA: TGTGCCAGCAGCTTAGGAACGAGGGAACCCCCCAACTTGGATGGCTACACCTTC. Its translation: CASSLGTREPPNLDGYTF.

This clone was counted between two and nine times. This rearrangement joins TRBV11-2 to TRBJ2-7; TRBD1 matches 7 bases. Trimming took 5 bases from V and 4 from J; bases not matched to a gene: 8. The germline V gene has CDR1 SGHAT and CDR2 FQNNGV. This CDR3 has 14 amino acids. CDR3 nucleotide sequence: TGTGCCAGCAGCCCCACAGGGGCCCTGTACGAGCAGTACTTC. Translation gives CASSPTGALYEQYF.

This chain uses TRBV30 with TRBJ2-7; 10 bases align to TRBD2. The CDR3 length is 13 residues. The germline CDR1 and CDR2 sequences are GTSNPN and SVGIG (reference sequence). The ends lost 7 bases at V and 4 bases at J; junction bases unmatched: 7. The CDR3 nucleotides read TGTGCCTCATCTAGCGGGGGATGGTACGAGCAGTACTTC. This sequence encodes CASSSGGWYEQYF.

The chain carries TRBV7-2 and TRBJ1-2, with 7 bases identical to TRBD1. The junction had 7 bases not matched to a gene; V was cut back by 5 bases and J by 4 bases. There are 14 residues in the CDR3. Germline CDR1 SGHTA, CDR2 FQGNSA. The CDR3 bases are TGTGCCAGCAGCACTCCGGGACAGACCTATGGCTACACCTTC. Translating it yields CASSTPGQTYGYTF.

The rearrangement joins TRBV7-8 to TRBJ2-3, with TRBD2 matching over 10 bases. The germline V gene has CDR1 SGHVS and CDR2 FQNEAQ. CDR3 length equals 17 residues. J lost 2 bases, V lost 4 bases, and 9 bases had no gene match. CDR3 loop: CASSWVLAGENTDTQYF. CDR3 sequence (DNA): TGTGCCAGCAGCTGGGTCCTAGCGGGAGAGAACACAGATACGCAGTATTTT. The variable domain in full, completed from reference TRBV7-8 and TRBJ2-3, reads GAGVSQSPRYKVAKRGQDVALRCDPISGHVSLFWYQQALGQGPEFLTYFQNEAQLDKSGLPSDRFFAERPEGSVSTLKIQRTQQEDSAVYLCASSWVLAGENTDTQYFGPGTRLTVL.

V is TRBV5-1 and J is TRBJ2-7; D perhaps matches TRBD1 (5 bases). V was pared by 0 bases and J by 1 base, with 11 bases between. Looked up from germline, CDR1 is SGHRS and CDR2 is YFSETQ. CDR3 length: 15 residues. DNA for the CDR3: TGCGCCAGCAGCTTGGAGGGGCGATCATCCTACGAGCAGTACTTC. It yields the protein CASSLEGRSSYEQYF.

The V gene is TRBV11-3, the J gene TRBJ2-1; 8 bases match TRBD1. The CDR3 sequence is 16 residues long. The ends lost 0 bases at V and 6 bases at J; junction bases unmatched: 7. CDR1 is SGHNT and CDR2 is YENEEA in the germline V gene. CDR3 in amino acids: CASSLEGQGGINEQFF. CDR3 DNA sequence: TGTGCCAGCAGCTTAGAAGGACAGGGTGGTATCAATGAGCAGTTCTTC.

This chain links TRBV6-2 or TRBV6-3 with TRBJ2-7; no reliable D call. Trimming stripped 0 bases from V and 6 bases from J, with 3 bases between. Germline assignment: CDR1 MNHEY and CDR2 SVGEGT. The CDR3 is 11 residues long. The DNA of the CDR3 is TGTGCCAGCAGTTACTCGAGCGAGCAGTACTTC. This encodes CASSYSSEQYF.

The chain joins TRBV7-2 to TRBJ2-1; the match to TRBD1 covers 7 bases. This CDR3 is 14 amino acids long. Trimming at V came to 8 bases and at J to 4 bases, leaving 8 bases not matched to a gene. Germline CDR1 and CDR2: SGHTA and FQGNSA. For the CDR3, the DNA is TGTGCCAGCCTCTTGGACAGGCAATACAATGAGCAGTTCTTC. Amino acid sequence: CASLLDRQYNEQFF. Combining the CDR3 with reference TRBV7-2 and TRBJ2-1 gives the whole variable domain GAGVSQSPSNKVTEKGKDVELRCDPISGHTALYWYRQSLGQGLEFLIYFQGNSAPDKSGLPSDRFSAERTGGSVSTLTIQRTQQEDSAVYLCASLLDRQYNEQFFGPGTRLTVL.

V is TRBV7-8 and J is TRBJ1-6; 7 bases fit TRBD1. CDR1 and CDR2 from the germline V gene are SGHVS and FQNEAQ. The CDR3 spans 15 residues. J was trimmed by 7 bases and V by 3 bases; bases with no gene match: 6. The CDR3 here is CASSFSARGNSPLHF. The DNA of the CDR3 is TGTGCCAGCAGCTTTTCCGCCAGGGGGAATTCACCCCTCCACTTT.

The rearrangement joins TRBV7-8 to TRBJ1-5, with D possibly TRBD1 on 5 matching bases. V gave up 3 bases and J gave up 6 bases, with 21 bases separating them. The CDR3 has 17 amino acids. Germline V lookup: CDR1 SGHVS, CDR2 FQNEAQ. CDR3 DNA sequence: TGTGCCAGCAGCTTGGCGACAGTAAAACAGATCACTCAGCCCCAGCATTTT. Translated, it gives CASSLATVKQITQPQHF.